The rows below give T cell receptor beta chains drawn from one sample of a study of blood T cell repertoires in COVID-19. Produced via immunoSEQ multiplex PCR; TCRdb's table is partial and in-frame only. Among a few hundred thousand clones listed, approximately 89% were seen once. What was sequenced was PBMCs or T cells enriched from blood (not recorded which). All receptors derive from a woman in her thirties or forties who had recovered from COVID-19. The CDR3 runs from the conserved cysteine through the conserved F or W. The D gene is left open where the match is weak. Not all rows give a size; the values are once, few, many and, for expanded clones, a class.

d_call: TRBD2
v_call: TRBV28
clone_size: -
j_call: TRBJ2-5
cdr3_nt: TGTGCCAGCAGCTTCAACCCCGGGACTAGCGGGAAAGAGACCCAGTACTTC
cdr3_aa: CASSFNPGTSGKETQYF

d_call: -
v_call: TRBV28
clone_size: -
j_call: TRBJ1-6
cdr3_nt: TGTGCCAGCGGCCTGAGGGGGAATAATTCACCCCTCCACTTT
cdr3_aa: CASGLRGNNSPLHF

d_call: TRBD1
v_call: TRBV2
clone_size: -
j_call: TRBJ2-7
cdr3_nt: TGTGCCAGCAGTCCGGACAGGCCATCCTACGAGCAGTACTTC
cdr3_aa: CASSPDRPSYEQYF

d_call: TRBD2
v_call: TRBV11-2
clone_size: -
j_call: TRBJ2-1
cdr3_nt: TGTGCCAGCAGCTTAGTTGCCCTAGCGGGAGGGGCTAGAGCACAGTTCTTC
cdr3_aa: CASSLVALAGGARAQFF

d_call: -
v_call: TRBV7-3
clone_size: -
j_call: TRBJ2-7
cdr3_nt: TGTGCCAGCAGGGATTTGATACAGGGACGCTACGAGCAGTACTTC
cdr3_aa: CASRDLIQGRYEQYF

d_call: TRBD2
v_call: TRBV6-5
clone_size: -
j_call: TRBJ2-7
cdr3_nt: TGTGCCACTCGGACTAGCGGGGGTGACGAGCAGTACTTC
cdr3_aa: CATRTSGGDEQYF

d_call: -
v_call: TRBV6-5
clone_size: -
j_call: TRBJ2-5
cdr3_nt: TGTGCCAGCAGTTATGGGCAGCACTCGGAGACCCAGTACTTC
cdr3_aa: CASSYGQHSETQYF

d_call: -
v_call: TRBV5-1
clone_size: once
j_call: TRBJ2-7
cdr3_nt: TGCGCCAGCAGCTTGGCTAGGTCCTCCTACGAGCAGTACTTC
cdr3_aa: CASSLARSSYEQYF

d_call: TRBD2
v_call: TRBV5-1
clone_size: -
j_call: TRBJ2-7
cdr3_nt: TGCGCCAGCAGCTTATCGGGAGGATCCTACGAGCAGTACTTC
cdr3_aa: CASSLSGGSYEQYF

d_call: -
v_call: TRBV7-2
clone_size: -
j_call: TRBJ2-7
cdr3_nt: TGTGCCAGCAGCTCGACTTACGAGCAGTACTTC
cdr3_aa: CASSSTYEQYF

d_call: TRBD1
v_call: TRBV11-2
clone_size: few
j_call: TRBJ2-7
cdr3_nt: TGTGCCAGCAGCTCCTCAGGGGGCTCCTACGAGCAGTACTTC
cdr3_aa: CASSSSGGSYEQYF

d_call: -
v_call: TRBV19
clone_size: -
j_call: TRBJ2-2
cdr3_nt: TGTGCCAGTAGTATAGGTAGTGGCGGGGAGCTGTTTTTT
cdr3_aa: CASSIGSGGELFF

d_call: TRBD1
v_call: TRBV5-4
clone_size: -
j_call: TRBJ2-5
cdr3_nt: TGTGCCAGCGGCCCGCCGGGACAGGGGAAGGAGACCCAGTACTTC
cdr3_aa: CASGPPGQGKETQYF

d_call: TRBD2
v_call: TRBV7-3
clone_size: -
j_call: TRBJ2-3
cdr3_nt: TGTGCCAGCAGCTTCGGGACTAGCGGGGCTGATACGCAGTATTTT
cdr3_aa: CASSFGTSGADTQYF

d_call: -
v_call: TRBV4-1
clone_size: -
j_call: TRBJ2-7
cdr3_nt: TGCGCCAGCAGCCCCGTTTGGAGCGAGCAGTACTTC
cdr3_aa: CASSPVWSEQYF

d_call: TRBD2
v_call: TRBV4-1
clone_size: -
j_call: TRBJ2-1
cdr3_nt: TGCGCCAGCAGCCTACGGGCTAGCGGAGCCCTCTACAATGAGCAGTTCTTC
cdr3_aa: CASSLRASGALYNEQFF

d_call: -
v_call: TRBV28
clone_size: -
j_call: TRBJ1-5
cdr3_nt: TGTGCCAGCAGTTTGGGACAACACAATCAGCCCCAGCATTTT
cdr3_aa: CASSLGQHNQPQHF

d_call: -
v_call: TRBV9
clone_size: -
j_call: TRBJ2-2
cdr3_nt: TGTGCCAGCAGGAGGGACTCCAACACCGGGGAGCTGTTTTTT
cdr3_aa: CASRRDSNTGELFF

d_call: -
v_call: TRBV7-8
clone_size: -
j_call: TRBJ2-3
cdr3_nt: TGTGCCAGCAGCCCGCTAGGTCCGACCCGGACGCAGTATTTT
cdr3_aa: CASSPLGPTRTQYF

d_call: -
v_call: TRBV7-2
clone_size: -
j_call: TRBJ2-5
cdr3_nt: TGTGCCAGCAGCTCCGGGAGTCAAGGGAGAGAGACCCAGTACTTC
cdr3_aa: CASSSGSQGRETQYF

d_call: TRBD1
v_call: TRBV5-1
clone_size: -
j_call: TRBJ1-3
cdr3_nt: TGCGCCAGCAGCGCGACAGGGTCTGGAAACACCATATATTTT
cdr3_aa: CASSATGSGNTIYF

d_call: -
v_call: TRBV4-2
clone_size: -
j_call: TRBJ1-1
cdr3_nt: TGTGCCAGCAGCCACCCTCCCACTGAAGCTTTCTTT
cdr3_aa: CASSHPPTEAFF

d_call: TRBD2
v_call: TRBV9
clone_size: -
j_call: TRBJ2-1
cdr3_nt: TGTGCCAGCAGCGTAGTTAGCGGGAGGGCCGAGCAGTTCTTC
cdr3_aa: CASSVVSGRAEQFF

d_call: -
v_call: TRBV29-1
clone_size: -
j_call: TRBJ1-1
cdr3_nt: TGCAGCGTTCAGGGGTATGGTACTGAAGCTTTCTTT
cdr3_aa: CSVQGYGTEAFF

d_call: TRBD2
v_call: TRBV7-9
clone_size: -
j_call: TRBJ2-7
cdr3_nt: TGTGCCAGCAGCCCCCTAAGCGGGAGGGGAAACTACGAGCAGTACTTC
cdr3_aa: CASSPLSGRGNYEQYF

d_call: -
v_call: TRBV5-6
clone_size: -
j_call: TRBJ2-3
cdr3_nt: TGTGCCAGCAGCTTGGTTTCGGGGCAGGGGACAGATACGCAGTATTTT
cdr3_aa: CASSLVSGQGTDTQYF

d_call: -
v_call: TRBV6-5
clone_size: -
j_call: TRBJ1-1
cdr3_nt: TGTGCCAGCAAACGGGGACTCATGAACACTGAAGCTTTCTTT
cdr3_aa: CASKRGLMNTEAFF

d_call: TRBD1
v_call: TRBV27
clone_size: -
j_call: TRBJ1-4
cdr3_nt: TGTGCCAGCAGCCGACAGGGGGCGAATGAAAAACTGTTTTTT
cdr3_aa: CASSRQGANEKLFF

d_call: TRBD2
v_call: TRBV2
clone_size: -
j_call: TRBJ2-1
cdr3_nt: TGTGCCAGCAGTCGGACTAGCGGGGGCTACAATGAGCAGTTCTTC
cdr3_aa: CASSRTSGGYNEQFF

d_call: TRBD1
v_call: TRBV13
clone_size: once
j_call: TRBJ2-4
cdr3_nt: TGTGCCAGCAGGGACAGGGGGCAGGCCAAAAACATTCAGTACTTC
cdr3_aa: CASRDRGQAKNIQYF

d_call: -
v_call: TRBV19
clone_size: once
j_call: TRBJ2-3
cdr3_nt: TGTGCCAGTAGTACCCGACTGATTAGCACAGATACGCAGTATTTT
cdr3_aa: CASSTRLISTDTQYF

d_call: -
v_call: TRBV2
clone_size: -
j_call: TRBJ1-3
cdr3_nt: TGTGCCAGCAGTGAGGCGGGGGCGGCTGGAAACACCATATATTTT
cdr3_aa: CASSEAGAAGNTIYF

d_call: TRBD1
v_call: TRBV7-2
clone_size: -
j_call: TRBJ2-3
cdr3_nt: TGTGCCAGCAGGCTCGACAGGGGGAAAACAGATACGCAGTATTTT
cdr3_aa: CASRLDRGKTDTQYF

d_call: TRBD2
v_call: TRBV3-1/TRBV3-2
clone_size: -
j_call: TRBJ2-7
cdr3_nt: TGTGCCAGCAGCACCCCGGGACTAGCGGGAGGAAGGCCCTACGAGCAGTACTTC
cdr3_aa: CASSTPGLAGGRPYEQYF

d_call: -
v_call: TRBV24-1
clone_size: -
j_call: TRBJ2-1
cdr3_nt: TGTGCCACCAGTGATTTTTCAACAGGCATTAATGAGCAGTTCTTC
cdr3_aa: CATSDFSTGINEQFF

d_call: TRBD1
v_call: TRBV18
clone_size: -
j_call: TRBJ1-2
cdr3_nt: TGTGCCAGCTCACCGGGGACAGGGCCCTATGGCTACACCTTC
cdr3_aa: CASSPGTGPYGYTF

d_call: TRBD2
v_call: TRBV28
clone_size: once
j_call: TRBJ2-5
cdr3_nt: TGTGCCAGCAGTTTAGCGGGGGGGCAAGAGACCCAGTACTTC
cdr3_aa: CASSLAGGQETQYF

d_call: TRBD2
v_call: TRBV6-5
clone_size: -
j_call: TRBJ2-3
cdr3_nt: TGTGCCAGCAGTTTGACTCCTAGCGGGGGGACGCAGTATTTT
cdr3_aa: CASSLTPSGGTQYF

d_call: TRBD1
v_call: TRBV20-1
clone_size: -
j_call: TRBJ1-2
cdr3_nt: TGCAGTGCTAGTTTACAGGGGAAGGGCTACACCTTC
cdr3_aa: CSASLQGKGYTF

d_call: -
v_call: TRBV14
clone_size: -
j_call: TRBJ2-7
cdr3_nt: TGTGCCAGCAGCCAAGATTATTACACCAGCTCCTACGAGCAGTACTTC
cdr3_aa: CASSQDYYTSSYEQYF

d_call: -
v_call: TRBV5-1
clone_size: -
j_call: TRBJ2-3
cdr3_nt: TGCGCCAGCAGCACTCAGGGTCCCGATACGCAGTATTTT
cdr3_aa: CASSTQGPDTQYF

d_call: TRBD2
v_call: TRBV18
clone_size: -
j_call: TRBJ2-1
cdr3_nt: TGTGCCAGCTCACCAACGGGACTATATAATGAGCAGTTCTTC
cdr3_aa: CASSPTGLYNEQFF

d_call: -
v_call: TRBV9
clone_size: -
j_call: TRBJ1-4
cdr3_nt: TGTGCCAGCAGCGTATCTCCCCTGAATGAAAAACTGTTTTTT
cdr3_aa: CASSVSPLNEKLFF

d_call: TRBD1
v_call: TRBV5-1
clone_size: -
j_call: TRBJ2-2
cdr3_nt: TGCGCCAGCAGCTTGGTGATGATCGGCCAGGGGGCGCCCGGGGAGCTGTTTTTT
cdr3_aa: CASSLVMIGQGAPGELFF

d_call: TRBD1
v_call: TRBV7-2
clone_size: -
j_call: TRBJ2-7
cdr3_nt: TGTGCCAGCAGCTTACGACAGGGTCCCGGGACGCCACCGTACGAGCAGTACTTC
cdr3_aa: CASSLRQGPGTPPYEQYF

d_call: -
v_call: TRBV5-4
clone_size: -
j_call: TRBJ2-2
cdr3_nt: TGTGCCAGCAGCTTCGTTAGGAACACCGGGGAGCTGTTTTTT
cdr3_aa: CASSFVRNTGELFF

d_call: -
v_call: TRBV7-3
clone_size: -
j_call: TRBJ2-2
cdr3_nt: TGTGCCAGCAGCCCCCAGAGGGTAGCTGGCACCGGGGAGCTGTTTTTT
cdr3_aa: CASSPQRVAGTGELFF

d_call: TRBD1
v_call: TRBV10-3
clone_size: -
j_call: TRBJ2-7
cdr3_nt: TGTGCCATCAGTGGGGAGAGACAGGGGGCTTGGGACTTC
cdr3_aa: CAISGERQGAWDF

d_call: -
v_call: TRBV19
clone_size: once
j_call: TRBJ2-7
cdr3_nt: TGTGCCAGTACTCTATCCCCTGGGAGGGAGCAGTACTTC
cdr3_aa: CASTLSPGREQYF

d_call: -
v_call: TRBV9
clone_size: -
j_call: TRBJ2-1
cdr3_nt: TGTGCCAGCAGCGGAGACATTTACTCCTACAATGAGCAGTTCTTC
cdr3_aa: CASSGDIYSYNEQFF

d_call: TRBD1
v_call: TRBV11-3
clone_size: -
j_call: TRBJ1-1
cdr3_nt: TGTGCCAGCAGCGTCCAGGGGGCGGACACTGAAGCTTTCTTT
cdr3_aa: CASSVQGADTEAFF

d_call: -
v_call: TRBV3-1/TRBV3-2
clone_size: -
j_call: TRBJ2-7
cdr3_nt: TGTGCCAGCAGCCAAGATAGCGAGCAGTACTTC
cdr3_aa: CASSQDSEQYF

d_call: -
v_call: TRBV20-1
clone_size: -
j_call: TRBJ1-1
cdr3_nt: TGCAGCCCATTGGGGCACACTGAAGCTTTCTTT
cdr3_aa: CSPLGHTEAFF

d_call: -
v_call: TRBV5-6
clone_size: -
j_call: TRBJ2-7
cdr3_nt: TGTGCCAGCAGCGAAGGGGTTTACGAGCAGTACTTC
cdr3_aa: CASSEGVYEQYF

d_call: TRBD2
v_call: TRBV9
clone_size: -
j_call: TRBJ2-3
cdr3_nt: TGTGCCAGCAGCGTGACTAGCGGGGGGGCCACAGATACGCAGTATTTT
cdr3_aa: CASSVTSGGATDTQYF

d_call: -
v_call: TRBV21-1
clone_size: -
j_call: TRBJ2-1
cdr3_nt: TGTGCCAGCAGCCTAGCCCCAGGGGCGCCCAATGAGCAGTTCTTC
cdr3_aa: CASSLAPGAPNEQFF

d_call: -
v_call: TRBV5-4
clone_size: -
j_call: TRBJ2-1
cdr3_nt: TGTGCCAGCAGCGCCGGCCTAGACCACTACAATGAGCAGTTCTTC
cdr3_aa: CASSAGLDHYNEQFF

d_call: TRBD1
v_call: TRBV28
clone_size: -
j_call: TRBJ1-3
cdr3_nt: TGTGCCAGCAGTTCTCAGGGGGTGAACACCATATATTTT
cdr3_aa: CASSSQGVNTIYF